Below are 27 T cell receptor beta chains sequenced from a single sample in a study of cytomegalovirus exposure and HLA in healthy donors. Profiled with immunoSEQ multiplex PCR; TCRdb holds only in-frame clones, not every one. The sample contains roughly 300,000 clones, 87% of which appear only once. The specimen sequenced was PBMCs. Receptors originate from a woman in her twenties or thirties in good health and CMV-seropositive.

The V call is TRBV9, the J call TRBJ1-4; D is uncertain. V was shortened by 3 bases and J by 4 bases, with 4 bases between the two germline ends. Looked up from germline, CDR1 is SGDLS and CDR2 is YYNGEE. The CDR3 contains 12 residues. The CDR3, as DNA: TGTGCCAGCAGCGCAAATAATGAAAAACTGTTTTTT. Protein sequence: CASSANNEKLFF.

The V gene is TRBV4-3, the J gene TRBJ2-1; TRBD2 matches at 9 bases. The CDR3 totals 15 residues. Germline CDR1 is LGHNA and CDR2 is YSLEER. Trimming at V came to 0 bases and at J to 8 bases, leaving 5 bases not matched to a gene. CDR3 in DNA: TGCGCCAGCAGCCAAGATGGCGGGGGGGCCGATGAGCAGTTCTTC. It yields the protein CASSQDGGGADEQFF.

This sequence joins TRBV18 and TRBJ2-3; D gene ambiguous. CDR3 length: 14 amino acids. From germline, CDR1 is KGHSH and CDR2 LQKENI. Deletions cut 2 bases from V and 2 bases from J, with 8 bases between. CDR3 in amino acids: CASSPTGSTDTQYF. The CDR3 DNA reads as TGTGCCAGCTCACCAACCGGCTCCACAGATACGCAGTATTTT.

The gene calls are TRBV4-1 and TRBJ1-6; perhaps TRBD1 as D (6 bases). The germline gives CDR1 MGHRA, CDR2 YSYEKL. V dropped 4 bases and J dropped 10 bases, with 17 bases sitting between them. The CDR3 loop spans 15 amino acids. CDR3 sequence reads: CASSLTQGVESPLHF. CDR3 DNA: TGCGCCAGCAGCCTAACACAGGGCGTAGAATCACCCCTCCACTTT.

The table lists this clone with a few counts. The chain employs TRBV9 and TRBJ1-4, with D possibly being TRBD1 (6 bases). The CDR3 has 16 amino acids. Germline CDR1 SGDLS, CDR2 YYNGEE. The V end lost 4 bases, the J end lost 3 bases, and 16 bases lay between the germline ends. The CDR3 is CASSTHRDNPNEKLFF. CDR3 DNA sequence: TGTGCCAGCAGCACACACCGGGACAACCCTAATGAAAAACTGTTTTTT.

V gene TRBV29-1 combines with J gene TRBJ2-7; TRBD1 matches 7 bases. The CDR3 totals 16 residues. V shed 2 bases, J shed 1 base, and the junction held 11 bases outside the gene matches. CDR1 and CDR2 from the germline V gene are SQVTM and ANQGSEA. The CDR3 loop reads CSVERRRQGESYEQYF. CDR3 bases: TGCAGCGTTGAACGAAGAAGACAGGGAGAGTCCTACGAGCAGTACTTC.

The V and J genes are TRBV7-3 and TRBJ2-1, with 11 bases identical to TRBD2. In germline, CDR1 is SGHTA, CDR2 FQGTGA. The CDR3 runs 15 residues. Germline trimming cut 4 bases from V and 9 bases from J; bases unmatched to any gene: 8. The CDR3 here is CASSSRLAGSSEQFF. The CDR3 DNA reads TGTGCCAGCAGCTCCCGACTAGCGGGATCAAGTGAGCAGTTCTTC.

V usage is TRBV6-5 and J usage is TRBJ2-1; the D gene is possibly TRBD2 (5 bases). CDR1 MNHEY and CDR2 SVGAGI come from the germline V gene. V lost 3 bases, J lost 0 bases, and 12 bases lay in between. The CDR3 length is 16 residues. The CDR3, as DNA: TGTGCCAGCAGTTATAGGGCCGGAGGCTCCTACAATGAGCAGTTCTTC. This codes for CASSYRAGGSYNEQFF.

V gene TRBV10-2 combines with J gene TRBJ2-3; D remains ambiguous. V was shortened by 10 bases and J by 2 bases, with 10 bases between the two germline ends. The CDR3 sequence is 12 residues long. The V gene's germline CDR1 is WSHSY and CDR2 SAAADI. DNA of the CDR3: TGCGCCACCGCCGAGAACACAGATACGCAGTATTTT. Translated, it gives CATAENTDTQYF.

This chain joins TRBV27 and TRBJ1-1; 8 nucleotides align to TRBD1. Germline CDR1 MNHEY, CDR2 SMNVEV (reference sequence). V shed 6 bases and J 0 bases; nucleotides not matched to a gene: 6. The CDR3 has 15 residues. CDR3 amino acids: CASRVQGGMNTEAFF. Written as DNA, the CDR3 is TGTGCCAGCAGGGTACAGGGGGGTATGAACACTGAAGCTTTCTTT.

The V and J genes are TRBV5-8 and TRBJ2-1; 7 bases fit TRBD1. The J segment lost 3 bases and the V segment lost 3 bases, leaving 6 bases of the junction unmatched. The CDR3 sequence is 15 residues long. Germline CDR1 is SGHTS and CDR2 is YDEGEE. CDR3 sequence reads: CASSWDSTDYNEQFF. Written as DNA, the CDR3 is TGTGCCAGCAGCTGGGACAGTACTGACTACAATGAGCAGTTCTTC. The variable domain in full, with the rest retrieved from reference TRBV5-8 and TRBJ2-1, is EAGVTQSPTHLIKTRGQQATLRCSPISGHTSVYWYQQALGLGLQFLLWYDEGEERNRGNFPPRFSGRQFPNYSSELNVNALELEDSALYLCASSWDSTDYNEQFFGPGTRLTVL.

The V and J genes are TRBV14 and TRBJ2-7; 7 positions agree with TRBD2. CDR1 and CDR2 (germline): SGHDN, FVKESK. V was clipped by 3 bases and J by 2 bases; unmatched bases: 4. This CDR3 spans 14 amino acids. CDR3: CASSHLSGTYEQYF. In DNA, the CDR3 is TGTGCCAGCAGCCATCTCAGCGGGACCTACGAGCAGTACTTC.

The chain has TRBV27 and TRBJ2-1; no clear D gene. This CDR3 has 15 residues. The V end was cut by 3 bases, the J end by 1 base, with 10 bases between. CDR1 and CDR2 (germline): MNHEY, SMNVEV (reference sequence). The CDR3 DNA reads as TGTGCCAGCAGTTTCTCCCCCAATTCCTACAATGAGCAGTTCTTC. Protein product: CASSFSPNSYNEQFF.

This clone showed up just once. J is TRBJ1-1 and V is TRBV5-1; D perhaps matches TRBD1 (6 bases). CDR3 length equals 15 residues. Germline V CDR1 and CDR2: SGHRS, YFSETQ. V lost 3 bases and J lost 1, with 13 bases in between. The CDR3: CASSSHRVSNTEAFF. CDR3 nucleotide sequence: TGCGCCAGCAGCTCTCACAGGGTTTCGAACACTGAAGCTTTCTTT.

This clone was seen a single time. The CDR3 spells CASSPGQGKVQETQYF. In DNA, the CDR3 is TGTGCCAGCAGCCCCGGACAGGGGAAAGTCCAAGAGACCCAGTACTTC. The chain has TRBV25-1 and TRBJ2-5; TRBD1 matches 9 bases. The length of the CDR3 is 16 residues. Trimming took 6 bases from V and 1 from J; bases not matched to a gene: 9. Germline V lookup: CDR1 MGHDK, CDR2 SYGVNS.

The chain employs TRBV7-6 and TRBJ2-7; the match to TRBD2 covers 10 bases. The length of the CDR3 is 15 residues. Per the germline V gene, CDR1 is SGHVS and CDR2 is FNYEAQ. J was trimmed by 3 bases and V by 3 bases; bases with no gene match: 5. CDR3 sequence reads: CASSLESSGGYEQYF. CDR3 DNA: TGTGCCAGCAGCTTGGAGTCTAGCGGGGGCTACGAGCAGTACTTC.

The sample holds one count of this clone. CDR3 sequence (DNA): TGTGCCAGCAGCCAACACCGGGAGCCCTTGAGAGAAAAACTGTTTTTT. Protein product: CASSQHREPLREKLFF. The chain uses TRBV4-2 and TRBJ1-4, with unresolved D. Trimming removed 2 bases at V and 8 bases at J, with 18 bases between. This CDR3 has 16 amino acids. The V gene's germline CDR1 is LGHNA and CDR2 YNFKEQ.

The chain employs TRBV6-5 and TRBJ2-5, with 7 bases matching TRBD1. V lost 2 bases and J lost 5; bases outside the gene matches: 5. The CDR3 has 14 residues. Germline CDR1 and CDR2: MNHEY and SVGAGI. The CDR3 nucleotides read TGTGCCAGCAGTTACAGCGACAGGGTGGAGACCCAGTACTTC. Translation gives CASSYSDRVETQYF.

The chain recombines TRBV6-5 with TRBJ1-2; the D gene is possibly TRBD1 (5 bases). The CDR3 runs 14 residues. Germline loops: CDR1 MNHEY, CDR2 SVGAGI. Trimming took off 2 bases at V and 3 bases at J, with 10 bases between the two ends. This CDR3 is CASSYGGLDYGYTF. The CDR3 nucleotides read TGTGCCAGCAGTTACGGGGGGTTAGACTATGGCTACACCTTC.

This chain uses TRBV7-3 with TRBJ1-1, with TRBD1 as a possible D gene (5 bases). There are 13 residues in the CDR3. Germline V gene data show CDR1 as SGHTA and CDR2 as FQGTGA. V lost 4 bases and J 10 bases, leaving 16 bases between the germline ends. DNA of the CDR3: TGTGCCAGCAGCTCTCAGGGCCCCGGGGGAGCTTTCTTT. It yields the protein CASSSQGPGGAFF.

The chain is built from TRBV6-5 and TRBJ2-7; maybe TRBD2 (6 bases). The germline V gene has CDR1 MNHEY and CDR2 SVGAGI. With 0 bases removed from V and 7 bases from J, the gap between germline ends came to 16 bases. The CDR3 is made up of 15 amino acids. CDR3 bases: TGTGCCAGCAGTTACTCGGAGGTGGGGACTCGGGAGCAGTACTTC. It specifies CASSYSEVGTREQYF.

This chain joins TRBV9 and TRBJ2-3; D is perhaps TRBD2 (5 bases). Trimming took 0 bases from V and 3 from J, leaving 8 bases between them. The CDR3 runs to 14 residues. The germline gives CDR1 SGDLS, CDR2 YYNGEE. The CDR3 DNA sequence: TGTGCCAGCAGCGTAGGACTAACGACAGATACGCAGTATTTT. Amino acid sequence: CASSVGLTTDTQYF.

V usage is TRBV13 and J usage is TRBJ2-3; D may be TRBD1 (6 bases). This CDR3 contains 15 residues. V shed 4 bases and J shed 2 bases, with 13 bases lying between them. Germline V lookup: CDR1 PRHDT, CDR2 FYEKMQ (reference sequence). CDR3 coding DNA: TGTGCCAGCAGCTCCCGCCGGGACATCACAGATACGCAGTATTTT. This translates into CASSSRRDITDTQYF.

This chain uses TRBV15 with TRBJ2-1; 10 bases line up with TRBD2. The junction had 9 bases not matched to a gene; V was cut back by 0 bases and J by 4 bases. Germline V gene sequence: CDR1 LNHNV, CDR2 YYDKDF (reference sequence). The length of the CDR3 is 18 residues. CDR3 protein: CATSRDLSSGSIYNEQFF. CDR3 nucleotides: TGTGCCACCAGCAGAGATCTCTCTAGCGGGAGTATATACAATGAGCAGTTCTTC.

The chain is built from TRBV2 and TRBJ2-7, with D uncertain. This CDR3 has 15 amino acids. The germline V gene has CDR1 SNHLY and CDR2 FYNNEI. Trimming stripped 3 bases from V and 2 bases from J, with 14 bases between. The CDR3 DNA follows: TGTGCCAGCAGTGATGGGTCTTATGCGCCCTACGAGCAGTACTTC. This gives the protein CASSDGSYAPYEQYF.

This chain joins TRBV11-2 and TRBJ1-4; TRBD1 aligns across 8 bases. CDR3 length: 17 amino acids. CDR1 is SGHAT and CDR2 is FQNNGV in the germline V gene. Unmatched junction bases numbered 10, after V lost 1 base and J lost 6 bases. The CDR3 nucleotides are TGTGCCAGCAGCTTAGGGCCCCCGGGACAGGCGGATGAAAAACTGTTTTTT. It translates to CASSLGPPGQADEKLFF.

A single count supports this clone. For the CDR3, the DNA is TGTGCCAGCAGCCCGGGACTAGACTACGAGCAGTACTTC. Its protein is CASSPGLDYEQYF. The chain joins TRBV14 to TRBJ2-7, with 8 bases fitting TRBD2. The CDR3 has 13 amino acids. Per the germline V gene, CDR1 is SGHDN and CDR2 is FVKESK. Unmatched junction bases numbered 2, after V lost 4 bases and J lost 3 bases.